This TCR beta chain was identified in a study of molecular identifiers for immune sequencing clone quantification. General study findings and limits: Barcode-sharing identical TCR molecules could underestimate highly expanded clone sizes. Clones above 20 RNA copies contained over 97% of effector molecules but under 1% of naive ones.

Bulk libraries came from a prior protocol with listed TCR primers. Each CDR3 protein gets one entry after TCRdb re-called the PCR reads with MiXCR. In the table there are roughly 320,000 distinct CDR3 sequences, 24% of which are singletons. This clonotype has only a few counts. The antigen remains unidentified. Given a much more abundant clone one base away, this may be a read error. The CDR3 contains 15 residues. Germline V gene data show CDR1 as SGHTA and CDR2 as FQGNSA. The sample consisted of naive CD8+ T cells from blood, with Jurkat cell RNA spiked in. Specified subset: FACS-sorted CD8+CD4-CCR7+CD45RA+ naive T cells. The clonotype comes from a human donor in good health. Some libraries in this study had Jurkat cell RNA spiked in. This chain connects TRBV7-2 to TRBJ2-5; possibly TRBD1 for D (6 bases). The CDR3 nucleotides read TGTGCCAGCAGCTCCCCCCGGACAGCCAAGGGGACCCCGTACTTC. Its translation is CASSSPRTAKGTPYF.